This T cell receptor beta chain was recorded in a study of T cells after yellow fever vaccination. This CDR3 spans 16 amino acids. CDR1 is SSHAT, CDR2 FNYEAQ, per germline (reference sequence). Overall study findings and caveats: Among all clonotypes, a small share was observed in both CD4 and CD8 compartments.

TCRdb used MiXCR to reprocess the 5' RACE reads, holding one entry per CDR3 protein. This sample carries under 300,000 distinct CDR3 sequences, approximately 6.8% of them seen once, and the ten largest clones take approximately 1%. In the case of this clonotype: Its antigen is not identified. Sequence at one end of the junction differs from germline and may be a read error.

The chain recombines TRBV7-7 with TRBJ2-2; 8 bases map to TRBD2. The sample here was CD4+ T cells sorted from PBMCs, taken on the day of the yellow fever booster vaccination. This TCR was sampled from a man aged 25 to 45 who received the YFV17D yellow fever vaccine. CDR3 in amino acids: CASSLRLATNTGELFF. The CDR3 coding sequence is TGTGCTAGCAGCCTCAGACTAGCGACGAACACCGGGGAGCTGTTTTTT. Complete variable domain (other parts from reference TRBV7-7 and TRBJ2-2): GAGVSQSPRYKVTKRGQDVTLRCDPISSHATLYWYQQALGQGPEFLTYFNYEAQPDKSGLPSDRFSAERPEGSISTLTIQRTEQRDSAMYRCASSLRLATNTGELFFGEGSRLTVL.